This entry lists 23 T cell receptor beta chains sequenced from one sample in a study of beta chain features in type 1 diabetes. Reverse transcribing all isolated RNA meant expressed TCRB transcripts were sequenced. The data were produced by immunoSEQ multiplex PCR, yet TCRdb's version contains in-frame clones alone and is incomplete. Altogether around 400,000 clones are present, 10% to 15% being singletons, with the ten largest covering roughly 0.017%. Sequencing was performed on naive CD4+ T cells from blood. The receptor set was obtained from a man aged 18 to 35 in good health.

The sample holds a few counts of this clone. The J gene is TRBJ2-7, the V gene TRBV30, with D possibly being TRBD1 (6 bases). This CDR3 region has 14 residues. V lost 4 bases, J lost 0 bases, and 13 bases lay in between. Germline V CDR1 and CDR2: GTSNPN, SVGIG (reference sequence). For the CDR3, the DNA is TGTGCCTGGAATACCCCGGGACACTCCTACGAGCAGTACTTC. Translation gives CAWNTPGHSYEQYF.

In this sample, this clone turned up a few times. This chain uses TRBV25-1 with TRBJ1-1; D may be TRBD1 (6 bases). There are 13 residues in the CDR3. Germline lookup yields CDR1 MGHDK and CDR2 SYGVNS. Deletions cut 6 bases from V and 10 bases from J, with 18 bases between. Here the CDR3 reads CASSPSGHRRAFF. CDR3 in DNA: TGTGCCAGCAGCCCATCGGGACACCGACGAGCTTTCTTT.

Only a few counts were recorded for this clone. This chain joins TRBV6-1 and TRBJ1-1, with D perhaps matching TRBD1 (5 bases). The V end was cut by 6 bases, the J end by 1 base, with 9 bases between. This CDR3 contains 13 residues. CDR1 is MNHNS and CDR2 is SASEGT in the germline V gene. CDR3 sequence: CASSLTENTEAFF. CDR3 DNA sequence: TGTGCCAGCAGCTTGACAGAGAACACTGAAGCTTTCTTT.

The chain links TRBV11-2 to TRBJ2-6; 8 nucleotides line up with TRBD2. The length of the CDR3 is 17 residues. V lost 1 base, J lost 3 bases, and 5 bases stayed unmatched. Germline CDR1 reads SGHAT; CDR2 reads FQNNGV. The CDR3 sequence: CASSLVGGGFGANVLTF. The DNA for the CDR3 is TGTGCCAGCAGCTTAGTCGGGGGGGGTTTTGGGGCCAACGTCCTGACTTTC.

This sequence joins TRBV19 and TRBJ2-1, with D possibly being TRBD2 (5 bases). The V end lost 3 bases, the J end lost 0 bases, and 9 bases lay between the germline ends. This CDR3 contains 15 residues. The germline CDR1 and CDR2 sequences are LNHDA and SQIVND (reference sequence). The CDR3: CASSIPAGSYNEQFF. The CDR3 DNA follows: TGTGCCAGTAGTATCCCGGCGGGCTCCTACAATGAGCAGTTCTTC.

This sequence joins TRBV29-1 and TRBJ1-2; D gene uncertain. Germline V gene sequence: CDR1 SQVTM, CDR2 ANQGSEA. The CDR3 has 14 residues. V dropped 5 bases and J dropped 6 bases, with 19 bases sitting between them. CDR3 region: CSVPSRGNFHGYTF. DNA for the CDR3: TGCAGCGTTCCCTCCCGCGGCAATTTTCATGGCTACACCTTC.

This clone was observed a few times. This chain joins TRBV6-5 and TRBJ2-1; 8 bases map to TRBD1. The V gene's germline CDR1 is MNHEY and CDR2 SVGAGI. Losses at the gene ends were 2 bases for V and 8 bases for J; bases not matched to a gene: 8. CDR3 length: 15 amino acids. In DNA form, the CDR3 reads TGTGCCAGCAGTTACGGCAGGGGGCTAGGGTATGAGCAGTTCTTC. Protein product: CASSYGRGLGYEQFF.

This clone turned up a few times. DNA of the CDR3: TGTGCCAGCAGCTTCTCTCACAGGGGAACCTATGGCTACACCTTC. Protein: CASSFSHRGTYGYTF. The rearrangement joins TRBV7-9 to TRBJ1-2; 7 bases are shared with TRBD1. There are 15 residues in the CDR3. The germline CDR1 and CDR2 sequences are SEHNR and FQNEAQ (reference sequence). Losses at the gene ends were 3 bases for V and 4 bases for J; bases not matched to a gene: 8.

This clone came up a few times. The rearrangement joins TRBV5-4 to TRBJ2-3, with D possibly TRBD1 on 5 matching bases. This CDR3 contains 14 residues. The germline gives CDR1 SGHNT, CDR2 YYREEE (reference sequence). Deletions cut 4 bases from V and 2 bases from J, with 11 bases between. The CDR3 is CASSPGMTTDTQYF. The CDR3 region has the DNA TGTGCCAGCAGCCCAGGGATGACCACAGATACGCAGTATTTT.

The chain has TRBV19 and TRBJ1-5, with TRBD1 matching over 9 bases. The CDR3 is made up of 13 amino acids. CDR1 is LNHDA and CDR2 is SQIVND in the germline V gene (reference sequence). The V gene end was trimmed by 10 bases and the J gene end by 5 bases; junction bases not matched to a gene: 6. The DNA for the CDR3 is TGTGCCACCCGGGGACAGGGTGATCAGCCCCAGCATTTT. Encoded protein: CATRGQGDQPQHF.

The CDR3 here is CASSLRQGSNEQFF. The CDR3 bases are TGTGCCAGCAGTCTCCGACAGGGCTCTAATGAGCAGTTCTTC. The V gene is TRBV2, the J gene TRBJ2-1, with 7 bases that match TRBD1. The CDR3 covers 14 residues. The germline CDR1 and CDR2 sequences are SNHLY and FYNNEI. Germline trimming cut 5 bases from V and 7 bases from J; bases unmatched to any gene: 8.

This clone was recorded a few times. Written as DNA, the CDR3 is TGTGCCAGCAGCTTACGCGGGGGGTTAGATGGGACCCAGTACTTC. Its translation: CASSLRGGLDGTQYF. This chain connects TRBV7-3 to TRBJ2-5; 8 bases align to TRBD2. The CDR3 totals 15 residues. The J segment lost 7 bases and the V segment lost 2 bases, leaving 9 bases of the junction unmatched. The germline V gene encodes CDR1 SGHTA and CDR2 FQGTGA.

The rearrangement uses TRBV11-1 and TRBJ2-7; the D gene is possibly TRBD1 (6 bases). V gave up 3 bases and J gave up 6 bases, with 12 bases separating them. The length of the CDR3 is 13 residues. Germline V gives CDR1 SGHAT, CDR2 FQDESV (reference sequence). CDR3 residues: CASSFPQGSEQYF. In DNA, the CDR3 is TGTGCCAGCAGCTTCCCACAGGGATCCGAGCAGTACTTC.

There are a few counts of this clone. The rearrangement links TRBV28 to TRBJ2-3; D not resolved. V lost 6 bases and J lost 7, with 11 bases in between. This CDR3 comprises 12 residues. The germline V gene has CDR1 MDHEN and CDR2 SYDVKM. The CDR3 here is CASSNSMNTQYF. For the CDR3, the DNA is TGTGCCAGCAGCAACAGCATGAATACGCAGTATTTT.

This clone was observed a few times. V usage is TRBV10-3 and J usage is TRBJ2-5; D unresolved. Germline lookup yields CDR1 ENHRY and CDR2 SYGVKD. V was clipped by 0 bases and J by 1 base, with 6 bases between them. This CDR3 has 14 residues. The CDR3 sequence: CAISESMRQETQYF. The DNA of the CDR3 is TGTGCCATCAGTGAGTCGATGCGCCAAGAGACCCAGTACTTC.

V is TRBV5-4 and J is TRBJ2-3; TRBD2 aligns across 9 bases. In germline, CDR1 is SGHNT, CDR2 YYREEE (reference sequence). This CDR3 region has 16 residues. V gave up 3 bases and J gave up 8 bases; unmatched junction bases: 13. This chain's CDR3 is CASSSGLAVPGSTQYF. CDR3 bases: TGTGCCAGCAGCTCGGGACTAGCAGTACCTGGGAGTACGCAGTATTTT.

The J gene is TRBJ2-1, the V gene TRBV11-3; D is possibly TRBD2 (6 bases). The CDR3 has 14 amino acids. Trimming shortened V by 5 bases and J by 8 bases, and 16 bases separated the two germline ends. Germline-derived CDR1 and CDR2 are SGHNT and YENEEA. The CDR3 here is CASSPRSGTDEQFF. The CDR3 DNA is TGTGCCAGCAGCCCACGCTCGGGGACTGATGAGCAGTTCTTC.

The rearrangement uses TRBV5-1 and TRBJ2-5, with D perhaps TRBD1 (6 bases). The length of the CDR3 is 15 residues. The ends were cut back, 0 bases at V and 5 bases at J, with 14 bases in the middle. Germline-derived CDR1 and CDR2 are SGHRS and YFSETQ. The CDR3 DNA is TGCGCCAGCAGCTTGGCCTTACAGGGCGGGGAGACCCAGTACTTC. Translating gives CASSLALQGGETQYF.

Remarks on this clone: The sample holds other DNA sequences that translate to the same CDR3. The CDR3 DNA follows: TGCAGCGTGAGCGGGGTGCTAGCCAAAAACATTCAGTACTTC. This codes for CSVSGVLAKNIQYF. This rearrangement joins TRBV29-1 to TRBJ2-4; 7 nucleotides align to TRBD2. Trimming at V came to 6 bases and at J to 0 bases, leaving 5 bases not matched to a gene. The CDR3 is 14 residues long. CDR1 is SQVTM and CDR2 is ANQGSEA in the germline V gene.

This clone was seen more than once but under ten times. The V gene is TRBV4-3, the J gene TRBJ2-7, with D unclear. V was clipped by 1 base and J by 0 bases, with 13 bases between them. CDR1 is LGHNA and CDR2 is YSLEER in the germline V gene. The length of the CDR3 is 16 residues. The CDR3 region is CASSQVAFSYSYEQYF. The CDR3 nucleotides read TGCGCCAGCAGCCAAGTAGCCTTCTCCTACTCCTACGAGCAGTACTTC.

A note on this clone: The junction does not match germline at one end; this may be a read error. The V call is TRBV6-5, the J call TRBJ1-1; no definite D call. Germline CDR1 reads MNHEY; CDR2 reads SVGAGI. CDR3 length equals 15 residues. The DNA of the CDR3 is TGTGCCATCAGTGACTCCCGGGGTATAGGTACTGAAGCTTTCTTT. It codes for CAISDSRGIGTEAFF.

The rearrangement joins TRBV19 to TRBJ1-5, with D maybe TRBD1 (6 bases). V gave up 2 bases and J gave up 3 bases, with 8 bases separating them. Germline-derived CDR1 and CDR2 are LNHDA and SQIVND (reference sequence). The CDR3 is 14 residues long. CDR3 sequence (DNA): TGTGCCAGTAGTATACGGGACACCAATCAGCCCCAGCATTTT. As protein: CASSIRDTNQPQHF.

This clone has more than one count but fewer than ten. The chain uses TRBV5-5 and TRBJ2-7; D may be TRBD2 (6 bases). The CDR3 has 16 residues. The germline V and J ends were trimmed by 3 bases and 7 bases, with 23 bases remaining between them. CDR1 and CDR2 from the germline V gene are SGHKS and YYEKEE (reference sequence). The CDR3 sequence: CASSSGGAQWGKEQYF. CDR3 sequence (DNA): TGTGCCAGCAGCTCCGGAGGGGCTCAGTGGGGAAAAGAGCAGTACTTC.